The 8 T cell receptor beta chains listed next were all sequenced from one sample in a study of T-cell memory formation after mild COVID-19. One entry per CDR3 protein results from TCRdb running MiXCR on the 5' RACE reads. The repertoire has roughly 200,000 distinct CDR3 sequences, about a fifth of them found once; the top ten carry more than 20%. Material for sequencing was PBMCs or a T cell subset sorted from them (not recorded which). The receptors were sampled from an adult woman who had mild COVID-19 (a few samples of this study predate the infection). Cell type and time point are not known.

There are a few counts of this clonotype. The J gene is TRBJ2-2, the V gene TRBV11-2; TRBD1 is a possible D gene (5 bases). Germline CDR1 and CDR2: SGHAT and FQNNGV. Trimming removed 3 bases at V and 1 base at J, with 12 bases between. The CDR3 runs to 16 residues. The CDR3 is CASSFSETVNTGELFF. The CDR3 bases are TGTGCCAGCAGCTTCTCCGAGACAGTGAACACCGGGGAGCTGTTTTTT.

The CDR3 DNA follows: TGCGCCAGCAGCCAAGTTTGGGGGGGTAATACGCAGTATTTT. Its translation: CASSQVWGGNTQYF. This chain links TRBV4-3 with TRBJ2-3; 7 nucleotides align to TRBD2. With V trimmed by 1 base and J by 7 bases, 5 bases remained unmatched. The length of the CDR3 is 14 residues. Germline assignment: CDR1 LGHNA and CDR2 YSLEER.

The rearrangement uses TRBV7-2 and TRBJ1-2; possible D gene TRBD1, 5 bases. CDR3 length: 12 amino acids. Trimming cost V 7 bases and J 4 bases, with 10 bases left between them. Germline CDR1 SGHTA, CDR2 FQGNSA. For the CDR3, the DNA is TGTGCCAGCATGGCAGGGCCCTATGGCTACACCTTC. It specifies CASMAGPYGYTF. Full variable domain (remainder filled in from reference TRBV7-2 and TRBJ1-2): GAGVSQSPSNKVTEKGKDVELRCDPISGHTALYWYRQSLGQGLEFLIYFQGNSAPDKSGLPSDRFSAERTGGSVSTLTIQRTQQEDSAVYLCASMAGPYGYTFGSGTRLTVV.

This clonotype appeared once. V is TRBV5-4 and J is TRBJ1-2; the match to TRBD1 covers 9 bases. The CDR3 is 14 residues long. Per germline, CDR1 SGHNT and CDR2 YYREEE (reference sequence). Germline trimming cut 3 bases from V and 6 bases from J; bases unmatched to any gene: 6. The CDR3 sequence: CASSWGQGWDGYTF. The CDR3 DNA reads as TGTGCCAGCAGCTGGGGACAGGGTTGGGATGGCTACACCTTC.

V is TRBV7-2 and J is TRBJ2-2, with 9 nucleotides matching TRBD2. The V gene end was trimmed by 1 base and the J gene end by 3 bases; junction bases not matched to a gene: 12. The CDR3 loop spans 19 amino acids. Germline V gene sequence: CDR1 SGHTA, CDR2 FQGNSA. The DNA for the CDR3 is TGTGCCAGCAGCTTAGTGCCTTGGGTGGTAGCGGGAGACACCGGGGAGCTGTTTTTT. This gives the protein CASSLVPWVVAGDTGELFF. Complete variable domain (other parts from reference TRBV7-2 and TRBJ2-2): GAGVSQSPSNKVTEKGKDVELRCDPISGHTALYWYRQSLGQGLEFLIYFQGNSAPDKSGLPSDRFSAERTGGSVSTLTIQRTQQEDSAVYLCASSLVPWVVAGDTGELFFGEGSRLTVL.

The chain has TRBV4-3 and TRBJ2-7; 10 bases are a match to TRBD2. The germline V gene encodes CDR1 LGHNA and CDR2 YSLEER. V shed 0 bases, J shed 0 bases, and the junction held 5 bases outside the gene matches. This CDR3 has 17 amino acids. DNA for the CDR3: TGCGCCAGCAGCCAAGATCTTAGCGGGAGGACCTCCTACGAGCAGTACTTC. Its translation: CASSQDLSGRTSYEQYF.

The chain carries TRBV7-9 and TRBJ1-1; D not resolved. Germline-derived CDR1 and CDR2 are SEHNR and FQNEAQ (reference sequence). V dropped 1 base and J dropped 1 base, with 7 bases sitting between them. This CDR3 is 14 amino acids long. CDR3 sequence reads: CASSLVTPNTEAFF. The CDR3, as DNA: TGTGCCAGCAGCTTAGTGACGCCGAACACTGAAGCTTTCTTT.

This clonotype appeared a few times. The chain has TRBV6-1 and TRBJ2-1, with 9 bases identical to TRBD2. The trim removed 5 bases at V and 14 bases at J, leaving 25 bases unmatched. Germline V CDR1 and CDR2: MNHNS, SASEGT. The CDR3 loop spans 18 amino acids. CDR3 sequence (DNA): TGTGCCAGCAGTCCACAGAAAGAGGCGGGAGGGCCAGCAAATCAGAAGTTCTTC. Its protein is CASSPQKEAGGPANQKFF.